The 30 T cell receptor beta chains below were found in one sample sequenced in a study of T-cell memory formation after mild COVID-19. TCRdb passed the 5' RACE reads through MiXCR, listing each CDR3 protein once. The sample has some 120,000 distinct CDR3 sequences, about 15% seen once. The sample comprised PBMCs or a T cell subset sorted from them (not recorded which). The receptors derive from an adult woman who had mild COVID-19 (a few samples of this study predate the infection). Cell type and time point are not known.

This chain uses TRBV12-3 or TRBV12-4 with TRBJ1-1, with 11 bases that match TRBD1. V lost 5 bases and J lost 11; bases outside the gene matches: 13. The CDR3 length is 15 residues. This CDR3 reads CASSDTGTGGIMAFF. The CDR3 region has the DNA TGTGCCAGCAGTGACACCGGGACAGGGGGTATAATGGCTTTCTTT.

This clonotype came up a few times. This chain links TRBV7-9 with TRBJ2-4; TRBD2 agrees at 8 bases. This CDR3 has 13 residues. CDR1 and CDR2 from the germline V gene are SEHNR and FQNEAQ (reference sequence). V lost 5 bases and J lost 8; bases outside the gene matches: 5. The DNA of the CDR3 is TGTGCCAGCAGCCCTGACGGGAGGGACATTCAGTACTTC. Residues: CASSPDGRDIQYF.

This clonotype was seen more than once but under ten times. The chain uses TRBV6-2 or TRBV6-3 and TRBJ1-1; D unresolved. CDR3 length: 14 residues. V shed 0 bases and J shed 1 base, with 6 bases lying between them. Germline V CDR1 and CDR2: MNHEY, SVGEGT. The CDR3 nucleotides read TGTGCCAGCAGTTACTCGGGAGGGAACACTGAAGCTTTCTTT. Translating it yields CASSYSGGNTEAFF.

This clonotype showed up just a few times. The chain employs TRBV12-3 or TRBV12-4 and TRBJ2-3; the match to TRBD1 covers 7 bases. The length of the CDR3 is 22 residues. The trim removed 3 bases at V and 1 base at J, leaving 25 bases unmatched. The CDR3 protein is CASSFLYGVGQTGTGRTDTQYF. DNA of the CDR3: TGTGCCAGCAGTTTTTTGTACGGTGTGGGACAGACAGGGACGGGTCGCACAGATACGCAGTATTTT.

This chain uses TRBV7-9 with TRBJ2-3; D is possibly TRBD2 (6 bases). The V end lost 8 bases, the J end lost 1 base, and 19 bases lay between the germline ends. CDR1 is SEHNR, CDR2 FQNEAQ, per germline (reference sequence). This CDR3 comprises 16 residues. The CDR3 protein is CASASPGSRGTDTQYF. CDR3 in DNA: TGTGCCAGCGCCTCCCCCGGGAGTCGGGGCACAGATACGCAGTATTTT.

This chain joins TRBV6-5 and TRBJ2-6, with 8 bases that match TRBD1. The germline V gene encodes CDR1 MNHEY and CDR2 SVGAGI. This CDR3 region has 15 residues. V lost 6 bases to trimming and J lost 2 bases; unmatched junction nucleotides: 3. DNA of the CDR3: TGTGCCAGCAGGCCGGACAGGGCTGGGGCCAACGTCCTGACTTTC. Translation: CASRPDRAGANVLTF.

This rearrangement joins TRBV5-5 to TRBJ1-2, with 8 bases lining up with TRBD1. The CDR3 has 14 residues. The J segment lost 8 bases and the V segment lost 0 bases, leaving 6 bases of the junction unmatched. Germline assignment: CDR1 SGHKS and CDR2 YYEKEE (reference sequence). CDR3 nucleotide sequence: TGTGCCAGCAGCTTGGCCGGACAGGGTGAAGGCTACACCTTC. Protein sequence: CASSLAGQGEGYTF.

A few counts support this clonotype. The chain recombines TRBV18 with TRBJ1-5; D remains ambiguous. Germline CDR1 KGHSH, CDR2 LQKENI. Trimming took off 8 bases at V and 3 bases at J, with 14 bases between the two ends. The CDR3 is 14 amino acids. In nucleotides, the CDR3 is TGTGCCAGCACTGAGGGCAGGACCAATCAGCCCCAGCATTTT. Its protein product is CASTEGRTNQPQHF.

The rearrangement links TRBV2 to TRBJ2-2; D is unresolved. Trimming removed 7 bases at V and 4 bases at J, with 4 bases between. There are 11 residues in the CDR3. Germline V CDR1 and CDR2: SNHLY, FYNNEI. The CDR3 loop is CASIGTGELFF. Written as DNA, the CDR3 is TGTGCCAGCATTGGCACCGGGGAGCTGTTTTTT.

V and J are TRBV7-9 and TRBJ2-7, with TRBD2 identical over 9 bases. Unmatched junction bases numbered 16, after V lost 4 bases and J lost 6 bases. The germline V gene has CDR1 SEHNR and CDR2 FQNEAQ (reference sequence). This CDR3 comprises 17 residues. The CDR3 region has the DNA TGTGCCAGCAGCTCCCGCTGGCGGGAGGGCCTATCGCGCGAGCAGTACTTC. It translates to CASSSRWREGLSREQYF.

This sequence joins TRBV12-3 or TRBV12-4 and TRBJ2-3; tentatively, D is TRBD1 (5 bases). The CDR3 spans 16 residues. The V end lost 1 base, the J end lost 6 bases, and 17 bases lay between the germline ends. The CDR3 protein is CASSLDGRATRDTQYF. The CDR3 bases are TGTGCCAGCAGTTTAGACGGCAGGGCTACCAGGGATACGCAGTATTTT.

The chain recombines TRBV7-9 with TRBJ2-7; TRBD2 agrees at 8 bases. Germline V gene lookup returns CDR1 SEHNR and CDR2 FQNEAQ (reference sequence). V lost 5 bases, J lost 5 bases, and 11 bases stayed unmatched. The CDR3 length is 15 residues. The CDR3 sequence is CASSQEPGLGHEQYF. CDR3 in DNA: TGTGCCAGCAGCCAGGAACCGGGACTAGGCCACGAGCAGTACTTC.

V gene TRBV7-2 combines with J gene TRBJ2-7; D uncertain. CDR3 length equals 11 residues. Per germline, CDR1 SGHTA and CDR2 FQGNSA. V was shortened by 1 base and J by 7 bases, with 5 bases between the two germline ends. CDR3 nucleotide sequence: TGTGCCAGCAGCTTAGTGGGGGAGCAGTACTTC. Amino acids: CASSLVGEQYF. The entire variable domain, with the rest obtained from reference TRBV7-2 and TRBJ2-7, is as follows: GAGVSQSPSNKVTEKGKDVELRCDPISGHTALYWYRQSLGQGLEFLIYFQGNSAPDKSGLPSDRFSAERTGGSVSTLTIQRTQQEDSAVYLCASSLVGEQYFGPGTRLTVT.

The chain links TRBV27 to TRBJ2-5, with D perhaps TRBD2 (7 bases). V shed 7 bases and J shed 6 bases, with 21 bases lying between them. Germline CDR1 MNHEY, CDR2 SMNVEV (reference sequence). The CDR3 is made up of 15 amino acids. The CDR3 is CASISRTGGGQTQYF. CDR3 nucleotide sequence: TGTGCCAGCATATCTAGGACGGGGGGCGGGCAGACCCAGTACTTC.

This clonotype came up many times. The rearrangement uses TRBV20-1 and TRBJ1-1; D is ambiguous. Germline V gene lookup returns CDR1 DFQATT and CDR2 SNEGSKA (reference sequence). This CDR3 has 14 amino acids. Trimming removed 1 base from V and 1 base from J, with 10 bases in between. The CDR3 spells CSARGHRTNTEAFF. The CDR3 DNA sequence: TGCAGTGCTAGAGGACACCGCACGAACACTGAAGCTTTCTTT.

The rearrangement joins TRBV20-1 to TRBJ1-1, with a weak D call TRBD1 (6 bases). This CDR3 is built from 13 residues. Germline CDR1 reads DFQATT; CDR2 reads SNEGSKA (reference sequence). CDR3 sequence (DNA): TGCAGCGACTCATCAAGGGGGGAAGGTGAAGCTTTCTTT. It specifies CSDSSRGEGEAFF.

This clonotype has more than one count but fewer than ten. The CDR3 nucleotides read TGTGCCAGCAGCATCGGACATACGAACACTGAAGCTTTCTTT. This sequence encodes CASSIGHTNTEAFF. The chain joins TRBV5-5 to TRBJ1-1; D is possibly TRBD1 (5 bases). Trimming took 4 bases from V and 1 from J, leaving 11 bases between them. Germline CDR1 SGHKS, CDR2 YYEKEE (reference sequence). The CDR3 has 14 residues.

In DNA form, the CDR3 reads TGTGCCAGCAGCTTGGGGACCGGACCCTACGAGCAGTACTTC. Protein: CASSLGTGPYEQYF. This sequence joins TRBV13 and TRBJ2-7; either TRBD1 or TRBD2 may fit D (5 bases each). The CDR3 is made up of 14 amino acids. Germline assignment: CDR1 PRHDT and CDR2 FYEKMQ (reference sequence). V gave up 3 bases and J gave up 2 bases, with 11 bases separating them. Using reference TRBV13 and TRBJ2-7 for the parts outside the CDR3, the full variable domain is AAGVIQSPRHLIKEKRETATLKCYPIPRHDTVYWYQQGPGQDPQFLISFYEKMQSDKGSIPDRFSAQQFSDYHSELNMSSLELGDSALYFCASSLGTGPYEQYFGPGTRLTVT.

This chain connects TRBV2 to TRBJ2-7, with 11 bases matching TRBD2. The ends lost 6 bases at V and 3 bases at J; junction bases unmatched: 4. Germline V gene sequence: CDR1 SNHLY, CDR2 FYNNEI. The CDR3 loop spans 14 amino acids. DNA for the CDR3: TGTGCCAGCAGGACTAGCGGGGTCGTCTACGAGCAGTACTTC. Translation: CASRTSGVVYEQYF.

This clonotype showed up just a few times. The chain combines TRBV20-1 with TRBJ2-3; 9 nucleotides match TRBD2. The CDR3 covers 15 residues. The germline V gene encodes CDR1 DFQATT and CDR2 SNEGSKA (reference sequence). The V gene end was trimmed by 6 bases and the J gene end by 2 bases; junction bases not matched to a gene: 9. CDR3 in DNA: TGCAGTGCCGCGAGACTAGCGGAGGACACAGATACGCAGTATTTT. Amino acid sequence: CSAARLAEDTDTQYF.

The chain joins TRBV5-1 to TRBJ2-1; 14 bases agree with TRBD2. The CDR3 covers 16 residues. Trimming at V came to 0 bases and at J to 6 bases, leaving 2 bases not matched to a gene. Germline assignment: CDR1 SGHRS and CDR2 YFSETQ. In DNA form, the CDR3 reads TGCGCCAGCAGCTTGGTGACTAGCGGGAGGGCCAATGAGCAGTTCTTC. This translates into CASSLVTSGRANEQFF.

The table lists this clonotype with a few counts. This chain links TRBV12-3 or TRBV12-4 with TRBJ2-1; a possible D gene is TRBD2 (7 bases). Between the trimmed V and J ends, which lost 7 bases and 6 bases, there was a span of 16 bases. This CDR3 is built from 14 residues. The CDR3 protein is CASTPRGGINEQFF. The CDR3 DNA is TGTGCCAGCACCCCTAGGGGGGGGATCAATGAGCAGTTCTTC.

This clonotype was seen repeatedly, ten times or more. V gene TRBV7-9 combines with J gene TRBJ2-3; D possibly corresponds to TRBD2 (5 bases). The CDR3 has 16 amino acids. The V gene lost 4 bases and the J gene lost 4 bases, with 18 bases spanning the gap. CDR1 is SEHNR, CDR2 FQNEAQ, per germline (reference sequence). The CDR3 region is CASSYGRGEGADTQYF. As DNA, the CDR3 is TGTGCCAGCAGCTATGGTCGTGGAGAGGGAGCAGATACGCAGTATTTT.

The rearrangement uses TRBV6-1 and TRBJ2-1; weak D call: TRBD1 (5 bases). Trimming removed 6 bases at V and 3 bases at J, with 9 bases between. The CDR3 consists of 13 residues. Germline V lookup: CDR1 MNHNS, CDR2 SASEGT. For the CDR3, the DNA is TGTGCCAGCAGCAGGGCCCACTACAATGAGCAGTTCTTC. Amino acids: CASSRAHYNEQFF.

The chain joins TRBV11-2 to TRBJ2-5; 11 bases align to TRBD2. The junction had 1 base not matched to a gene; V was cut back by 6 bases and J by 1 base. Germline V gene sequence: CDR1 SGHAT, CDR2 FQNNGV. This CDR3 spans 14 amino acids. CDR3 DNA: TGTGCCAGCAGGGGACTAGCGGCCCAAGAGACCCAGTACTTC. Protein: CASRGLAAQETQYF. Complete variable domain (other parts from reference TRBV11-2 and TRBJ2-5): EAGVAQSPRYKIIEKRQSVAFWCNPISGHATLYWYQQILGQGPKLLIQFQNNGVVDDSQLPKDRFSAERLKGVDSTLKIQPAKLEDSAVYLCASRGLAAQETQYFGPGTRLLVL.

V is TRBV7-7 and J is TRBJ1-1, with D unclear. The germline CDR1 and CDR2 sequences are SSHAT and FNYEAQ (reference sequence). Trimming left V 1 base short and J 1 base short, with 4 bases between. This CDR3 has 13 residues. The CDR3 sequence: CASSLDKNTEAFF. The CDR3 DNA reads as TGTGCCAGCAGCTTAGATAAGAACACTGAAGCTTTCTTT.

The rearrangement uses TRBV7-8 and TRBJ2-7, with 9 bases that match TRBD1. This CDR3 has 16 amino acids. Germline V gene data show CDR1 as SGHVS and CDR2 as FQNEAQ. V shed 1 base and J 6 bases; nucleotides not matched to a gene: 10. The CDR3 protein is CASSLVYMDRGREQYF. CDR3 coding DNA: TGTGCCAGCAGCTTAGTGTACATGGACAGGGGACGCGAGCAGTACTTC. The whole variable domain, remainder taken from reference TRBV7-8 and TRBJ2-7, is GAGVSQSPRYKVAKRGQDVALRCDPISGHVSLFWYQQALGQGPEFLTYFQNEAQLDKSGLPSDRFFAERPEGSVSTLKIQRTQQEDSAVYLCASSLVYMDRGREQYFGPGTRLTVT.

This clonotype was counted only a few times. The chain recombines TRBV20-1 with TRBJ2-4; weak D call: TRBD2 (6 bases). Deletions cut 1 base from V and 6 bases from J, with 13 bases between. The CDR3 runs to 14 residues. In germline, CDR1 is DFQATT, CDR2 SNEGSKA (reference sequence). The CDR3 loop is CSARVPGDLNIQYF. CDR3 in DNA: TGCAGTGCTAGAGTCCCGGGAGACTTAAACATTCAGTACTTC.

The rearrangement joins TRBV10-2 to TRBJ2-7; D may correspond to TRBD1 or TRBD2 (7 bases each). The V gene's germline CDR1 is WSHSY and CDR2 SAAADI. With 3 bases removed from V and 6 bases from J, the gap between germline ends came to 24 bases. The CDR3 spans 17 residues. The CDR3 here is CASSEGPPGEGAFEQYF. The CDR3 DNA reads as TGCGCCAGCAGTGAAGGTCCCCCCGGGGAGGGGGCTTTCGAGCAGTACTTC.

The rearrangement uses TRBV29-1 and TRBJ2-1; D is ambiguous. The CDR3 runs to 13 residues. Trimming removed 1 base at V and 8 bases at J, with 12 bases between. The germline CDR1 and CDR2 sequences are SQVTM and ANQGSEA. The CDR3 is CSVEGLGDDEQFF. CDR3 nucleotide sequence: TGCAGCGTTGAAGGTCTAGGAGATGATGAGCAGTTCTTC.